Shown below are 21 T cell receptor beta chains from a single sample sequenced in a study of cytomegalovirus exposure and HLA in healthy donors. This PCR relied on a set of 60 Vbeta primers and 13 Jbeta primers. Produced via immunoSEQ multiplex PCR; TCRdb's table is partial and in-frame only. This table has roughly 190,000 clones, roughly 73% appearing once. Input material: PBMCs. The receptors were sampled from a female donor in good health and CMV-seronegative.

The rearrangement links TRBV7-9 to TRBJ2-7; 7 bases are shared with TRBD1. Per the germline V gene, CDR1 is SEHNR and CDR2 is FQNEAQ (reference sequence). V was clipped by 1 base and J by 7 bases; unmatched bases: 16. The CDR3 loop spans 17 amino acids. CDR3 DNA: TGTGCCAGCAGCTTAGAGAGCTTCCGGCAGGGGGTGAGGGAGCAGTACTTC. This sequence encodes CASSLESFRQGVREQYF.

This rearrangement joins TRBV5-4 to TRBJ2-4; perhaps TRBD2 as D (6 bases). CDR3 size: 16 residues. Per germline, CDR1 SGHNT and CDR2 YYREEE (reference sequence). V gave up 0 bases and J gave up 3 bases, with 13 bases separating them. The CDR3 here is CASSLGWARDKNIQYF. CDR3 in DNA: TGTGCCAGCAGCTTGGGTTGGGCGCGGGACAAAAACATTCAGTACTTC.

The chain is built from TRBV21-1 and TRBJ1-1; the table gives TRBD1 as D, unverified against the DNA. TRBV21-1 is described as a pseudogene. This CDR3 is built from 17 residues. The CDR3 is CASSKSSTWGRRTEAFF. The CDR3 nucleotides read TGTGCCAGCAGCAAAAGCTCTACTTGGGGGCGAAGGACTGAAGCTTTCTTT.

The chain recombines TRBV9 with TRBJ1-1; D is perhaps TRBD1 (5 bases). V lost 4 bases to trimming and J lost 4 bases, with 14 bases between them. The CDR3 contains 14 residues. In germline, CDR1 is SGDLS, CDR2 YYNGEE. This CDR3 is CASSPLQGSTEAFF. The CDR3 region has the DNA TGTGCCAGCAGCCCCCTCCAGGGTAGCACTGAAGCTTTCTTT.

This chain links TRBV5-1 with TRBJ2-7; TRBD2 matches 8 bases. The CDR3 runs to 16 residues. The germline gives CDR1 SGHRS, CDR2 YFSETQ. With 1 base clipped from V and 2 bases from J, the junction kept 8 bases outside the gene matches. The CDR3: CASSLSASGSTYEQYF. As DNA, the CDR3 is TGCGCCAGCAGCTTGTCGGCCAGCGGGAGTACCTACGAGCAGTACTTC.

This clone was counted between two and nine times. The chain joins TRBV7-3 to TRBJ1-5; D is undetermined. The CDR3 loop spans 13 amino acids. Trimming removed 0 bases from V and 5 bases from J, with 5 bases in between. Germline lookup yields CDR1 SGHTA and CDR2 FQGTGA. The CDR3 sequence: CASSLTADQPQHF. CDR3 DNA: TGTGCCAGCAGCTTAACGGCAGATCAGCCCCAGCATTTT. Together with reference TRBV7-3 and TRBJ1-5, the CDR3 gives the full variable domain: GAGVSQTPSNKVTEKGKYVELRCDPISGHTALYWYRQSLGQGPEFLIYFQGTGAADDSGLPNDRFFAVRPEGSVSTLKIQRTERGDSAVYLCASSLTADQPQHFGDGTRLSIL.

V is TRBV30 and J is TRBJ2-6, with D perhaps TRBD2 (5 bases). The CDR3 is 18 residues long. V was shortened by 1 base and J by 4 bases, with 20 bases between the two germline ends. Germline-derived CDR1 and CDR2 are GTSNPN and SVGIG (reference sequence). The CDR3 region is CAWSGPPKRVGGANVLTF. CDR3 nucleotides: TGTGCCTGGAGTGGGCCCCCCAAGAGGGTTGGAGGGGCCAACGTCCTGACTTTC.

The gene calls are TRBV19 and TRBJ2-7, with D tentatively TRBD2 (6 bases). CDR1 and CDR2 from the germline V gene are LNHDA and SQIVND (reference sequence). The CDR3 extends over 15 amino acids. The germline V and J ends were trimmed by 1 base and 2 bases, with 12 bases remaining between them. The DNA of the CDR3 is TGTGCCAGTAGTATAGGGGACTTAGGCCCCTACGAGCAGTACTTC. Protein product: CASSIGDLGPYEQYF.

The gene calls are TRBV4-3 and TRBJ2-1, with 8 bases aligning to TRBD2. The ends lost 0 bases at V and 3 bases at J; junction bases unmatched: 4. The CDR3 spans 16 residues. Germline V gives CDR1 LGHNA, CDR2 YSLEER. In DNA, the CDR3 is TGCGCCAGCAGCCAAGATTCGAGCGGGGGCTACAATGAGCAGTTCTTC. Its translation: CASSQDSSGGYNEQFF.

This chain links TRBV5-4 with TRBJ1-4, with 9 bases that match TRBD1. The germline V gene encodes CDR1 SGHNT and CDR2 YYREEE (reference sequence). V was clipped by 2 bases and J by 8 bases; unmatched bases: 7. The CDR3 spans 15 residues. CDR3 protein: CASSFRQGGEEKLFF. The DNA for the CDR3 is TGTGCCAGCAGCTTTAGACAGGGGGGCGAGGAAAAACTGTTTTTT.

The chain is built from TRBV7-9 and TRBJ1-1; D is uncertain. Germline V gene sequence: CDR1 SEHNR, CDR2 FQNEAQ (reference sequence). The germline V and J ends were trimmed by 2 bases and 0 bases, with 13 bases remaining between them. There are 16 residues in the CDR3. CDR3 region: CASSLTRSSVNTEAFF. The CDR3 DNA reads as TGTGCCAGCAGCTTAACCCGATCTTCGGTGAACACTGAAGCTTTCTTT.

The chain employs TRBV27 and TRBJ1-2; 8 positions match TRBD1. CDR1 and CDR2 (germline): MNHEY, SMNVEV (reference sequence). J was trimmed by 4 bases and V by 2 bases; bases with no gene match: 6. This CDR3 is built from 15 residues. CDR3 protein: CASSLRGQGLYGYTF. The CDR3, as DNA: TGTGCCAGCAGTTTACGAGGACAGGGACTCTATGGCTACACCTTC.

This chain connects TRBV28 to TRBJ2-1; perhaps TRBD2 as D (5 bases). The germline CDR1 and CDR2 sequences are MDHEN and SYDVKM. Trimming removed 0 bases at V and 0 bases at J, with 9 bases between. The length of the CDR3 is 16 residues. The CDR3 sequence: CASSLWSGGSYNEQFF. The CDR3 DNA reads as TGTGCCAGCAGTTTATGGAGCGGCGGCTCCTACAATGAGCAGTTCTTC.

The CDR3 spells CASSLGLFGSSYEQYF. The CDR3 DNA follows: TGTGCCAGCAGCTTAGGTTTATTCGGGAGCTCCTACGAGCAGTACTTC. The rearrangement joins TRBV11-2 to TRBJ2-7; D is possibly TRBD2 (6 bases). The length of the CDR3 is 16 residues. Germline-derived CDR1 and CDR2 are SGHAT and FQNNGV. V was clipped by 1 base and J by 0 bases, with 13 bases between them.

Written as DNA, the CDR3 is TGCGCCAGCAGCATAGAAGAGGCTAACTATGGCTACACCTTC. The encoded protein is CASSIEEANYGYTF. The genes are TRBV4-1 and TRBJ1-2; D is unclear. The germline V and J ends were trimmed by 5 bases and 0 bases, with 10 bases remaining between them. Looked up from germline, CDR1 is MGHRA and CDR2 is YSYEKL. CDR3 size: 14 residues.

The chain joins TRBV10-3 to TRBJ2-7; weak D call: TRBD1 (6 bases). Germline CDR1 reads ENHRY; CDR2 reads SYGVKD. Trimming shortened V by 2 bases and J by 2 bases, and 16 bases separated the two germline ends. This CDR3 is 16 amino acids long. The CDR3 spells CAISELGQNLTYEQYF. CDR3 DNA: TGTGCCATCAGTGAGCTTGGACAGAACCTCACCTACGAGCAGTACTTC.

This clone was observed a few times. V usage is TRBV7-2 and J usage is TRBJ2-7; the D gene is possibly TRBD2 (6 bases). CDR3 length: 14 residues. Per germline, CDR1 SGHTA and CDR2 FQGNSA. The V and J ends lost 1 base and 2 bases respectively, with 9 bases between them. CDR3 residues: CASSLDGGTYEQYF. DNA of the CDR3: TGTGCCAGCAGCTTAGATGGAGGGACCTACGAGCAGTACTTC.

The chain has TRBV7-3 and TRBJ2-1, with 13 bases fitting TRBD2. The ends lost 5 bases at V and 3 bases at J; junction bases unmatched: 1. This CDR3 contains 15 residues. Per germline, CDR1 SGHTA and CDR2 FQGTGA. This CDR3 reads CASSRTSGGYNEQFF. CDR3 nucleotides: TGTGCCAGCAGCAGGACTAGCGGGGGCTACAATGAGCAGTTCTTC.

V is TRBV5-6 and J is TRBJ1-6; 8 bases fit TRBD1. Germline V lookup: CDR1 SGHDT, CDR2 YYEEEE. Trimming at V came to 3 bases and at J to 9 bases, leaving 8 bases not matched to a gene. The CDR3 is made up of 15 amino acids. The CDR3 nucleotides are TGTGCCAGCAGCTCGAGGACAGGGTCGTCTTCACCCCTCCACTTT. Translation: CASSSRTGSSSPLHF.

This chain connects TRBV7-3 to TRBJ2-1, with D hard to call. Trimming shortened V by 5 bases and J by 0 bases, and 8 bases separated the two germline ends. CDR1 is SGHTA and CDR2 is FQGTGA in the germline V gene. CDR3 length: 14 amino acids. CDR3 nucleotides: TGTGCCAGCAGCCTTAGCCTCTCCTACAATGAGCAGTTCTTC. This encodes CASSLSLSYNEQFF.

The V gene is TRBV6-1, the J gene TRBJ1-3, with TRBD1 as a possible D gene (5 bases). The ends were cut back, 2 bases at V and 0 bases at J, with 11 bases in the middle. This CDR3 is 16 amino acids long. Germline CDR1 MNHNS, CDR2 SASEGT. CDR3 DNA: TGTGCCAGCAGTGAAAATAGACAGAGCTCTGGAAACACCATATATTTT. This encodes CASSENRQSSGNTIYF.